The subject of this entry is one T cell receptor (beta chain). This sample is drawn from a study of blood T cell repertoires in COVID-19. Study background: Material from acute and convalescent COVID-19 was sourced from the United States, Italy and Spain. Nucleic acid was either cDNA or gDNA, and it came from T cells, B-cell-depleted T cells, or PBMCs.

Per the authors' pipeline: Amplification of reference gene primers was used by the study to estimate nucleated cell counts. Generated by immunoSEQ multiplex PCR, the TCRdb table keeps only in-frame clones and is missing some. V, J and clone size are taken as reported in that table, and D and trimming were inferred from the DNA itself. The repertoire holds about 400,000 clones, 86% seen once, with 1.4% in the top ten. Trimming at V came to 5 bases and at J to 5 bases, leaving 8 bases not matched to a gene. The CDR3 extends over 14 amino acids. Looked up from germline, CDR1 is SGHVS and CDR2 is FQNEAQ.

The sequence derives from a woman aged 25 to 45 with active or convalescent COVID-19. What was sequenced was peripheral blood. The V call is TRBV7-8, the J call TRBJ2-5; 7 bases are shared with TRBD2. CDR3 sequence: CASSPELASETQYF. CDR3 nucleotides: TGTGCCAGCAGCCCCGAACTAGCGTCGGAGACCCAGTACTTC.